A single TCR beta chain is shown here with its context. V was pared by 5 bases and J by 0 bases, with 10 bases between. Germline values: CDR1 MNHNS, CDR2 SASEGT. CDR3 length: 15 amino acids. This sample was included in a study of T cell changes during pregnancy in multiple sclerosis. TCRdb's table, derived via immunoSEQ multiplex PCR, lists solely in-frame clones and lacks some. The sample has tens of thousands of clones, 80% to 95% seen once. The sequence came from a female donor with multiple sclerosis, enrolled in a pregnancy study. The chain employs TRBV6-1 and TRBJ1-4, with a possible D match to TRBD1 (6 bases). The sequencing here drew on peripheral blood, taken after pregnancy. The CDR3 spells CASSHRQATNEKLFF. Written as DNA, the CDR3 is TGTGCCAGCAGTCACCGACAGGCAACTAATGAAAAACTGTTTTTT.